These T cell receptor beta chains were read from a single sample in a study of blood T cell repertoires in COVID-19. Measured with immunoSEQ multiplex PCR; TCRdb has only the in-frame clones, and not every one. This repertoire shows about 310,000 clones, 89% found once; its top ten account for approximately 5%. The sequencing sample was made of PBMCs or T cells enriched from blood (not recorded which). These receptors were taken from a man aged 60 to 69 who had recovered from COVID-19. Each CDR3 is given with its conserved first and last residue. D genes are given only for firm matches. Expanded clones get a size class; other rows say once, few or many, or leave the size out.

clone size,J gene,V gene,D gene,CDR3 DNA,CDR3 protein
.,TRBJ2-3,TRBV2,TRBD1,TGTGCCAGCAGCGGACAGGGGGAAAGAAATACGCAGTATTTT,CASSGQGERNTQYF
once,TRBJ1-5,TRBV2,TRBD1,TGTGCCAGCAGTGCCGACAGGGCTGGCAATCAGCCCCAGCATTTT,CASSADRAGNQPQHF
.,TRBJ1-4,TRBV7-9,.,TGTGCCAGCAGCTCTCCCCGACTTAATGAAAAACTGTTTTTT,CASSSPRLNEKLFF
.,TRBJ1-4,TRBV18,.,TGTGCCAGCTCACCCTCCCAGGGAGGGTTGAGCGAAAAACTGTTTTTT,CASSPSQGGLSEKLFF
.,TRBJ2-2,TRBV6-6,TRBD2,TGTGCCAGCAGTTACCCGGGGGGGACCGGGGAGCTGTTTTTT,CASSYPGGTGELFF
.,TRBJ2-1,TRBV28,.,TGTGCCAGCAGTTTCATCCCCTCCCTTAGCGATGAGCAGTTCTTC,CASSFIPSLSDEQFF
.,TRBJ2-7,TRBV5-5,.,TGTGCCAGCAGCTCTGGACGGGACACCTCCTACGAGCAGTACTTC,CASSSGRDTSYEQYF
.,TRBJ1-4,TRBV9,TRBD1,TGTGCCAGCAGCACCGCCGGGACAGGGGGCGAAAAACTGTTTTTT,CASSTAGTGGEKLFF
.,TRBJ1-1,TRBV7-9,.,TGTGCCAGCAGCTTACTAGGGGTGAACACTGAAGCTTTCTTT,CASSLLGVNTEAFF
.,TRBJ1-5,TRBV24-1,.,TGTGCCACCAGTGCTCAGGGAGGTCAGCCCCAGCATTTT,CATSAQGGQPQHF
.,TRBJ2-7,TRBV6-1,TRBD2,TGTGCCAGCAGTGAAGCCACCGGGACTAGCGGGAGGGCGCGGCGCCACGAGCAGTACTTC,CASSEATGTSGRARRHEQYF
.,TRBJ1-2,TRBV19,.,TGTGCCAGTAGTCCGCAGGGGCGAGGCTATGGCTACACCTTC,CASSPQGRGYGYTF
.,TRBJ1-1,TRBV6-5,.,TGTGCCAGCAGTTACGAGCTTCCTTCGATGAACACTGAAGCTTTCTTT,CASSYELPSMNTEAFF
.,TRBJ2-1,TRBV28,.,TGTGCCAGCAGTTTCAGAGGGTCTGGGTACAATGAGCAGTTCTTC,CASSFRGSGYNEQFF
.,TRBJ1-1,TRBV10-3,.,TGTGCCATCAGTTTCGGAGACACTGAAGCTTTCTTT,CAISFGDTEAFF
few,TRBJ1-4,TRBV7-9,TRBD1,TGTGCCAGCGGTTCGACACACTCCGGGACAGATAATGAAAAACTGTTTTTT,CASGSTHSGTDNEKLFF
.,TRBJ2-2,TRBV27,.,TGTGCCAGCAGTTCCCTCCCCGGGGAGCTGTTTTTT,CASSSLPGELFF
.,TRBJ1-5,TRBV20-1,TRBD1,TGCAGTGCTAGTCCCGGACAGGGTTATCAGCCCCAGCATTTT,CSASPGQGYQPQHF
.,TRBJ2-5,TRBV24-1,TRBD2,TGTGCCACCAGTAGCGGGGGACAAGAGACCCAGTACTTC,CATSSGGQETQYF
.,TRBJ1-2,TRBV11-2,TRBD1,TGTGCCAGCAGCTCCCCAGGGGGGAATGGCTACACCTTC,CASSSPGGNGYTF
.,TRBJ2-7,TRBV4-1,TRBD2,TGCGCCAGCAGCCAAGAACTAGCGGTTAGCTCCTACGAGCAGTACTTC,CASSQELAVSSYEQYF
.,TRBJ1-5,TRBV7-2,TRBD1,TGTGCCAGCAGCCCAGGAGTAGGGACAGTTGATCAGCCCCAGCATTTT,CASSPGVGTVDQPQHF
.,TRBJ1-2,TRBV5-1,.,TGCGCCAGCAAGGAAAACAGGGACCACTATGGCTACACCTTC,CASKENRDHYGYTF
.,TRBJ1-1,TRBV5-5,.,TGTGCCAGCAGCTCCGACAGGTCGGTGGCTGAAGCTTTCTTT,CASSSDRSVAEAFF
.,TRBJ1-5,TRBV3-1/TRBV3-2,TRBD1,TGTGCCAGCAGTTACAGGGGTAGCAATCAGCCCCAGCATTTT,CASSYRGSNQPQHF
.,TRBJ2-7,TRBV19,TRBD2,TGTGCCAGTAGTAAAACTAGCGGAGACTCCTACGAGCAGTACTTC,CASSKTSGDSYEQYF
.,TRBJ1-1,TRBV7-8,TRBD1,TGTGCCAGCAGCCGGGGCAGGGGGACTGAAGCTTTCTTT,CASSRGRGTEAFF
.,TRBJ2-7,TRBV13,.,TGTGCCAGCAGCGGTAGCTCCTACGAGCAGTACTTC,CASSGSSYEQYF
.,TRBJ1-2,TRBV30,.,TGTGCCTGGAGTGTCGGGGTCAACGGCTACACCTTC,CAWSVGVNGYTF
.,TRBJ2-7,TRBV21-1,.,TGTGCCAGCAGCAAAGCAAAAGCGGGAGGGTCCTCCTACGAGCAGTACTTC,CASSKAKAGGSSYEQYF
few,TRBJ2-7,TRBV27,.,TGTGCCAGCAGTTTAAAGGCGCGGGACGCATACTACGAGCAGTACTTC,CASSLKARDAYYEQYF
.,TRBJ1-2,TRBV9,.,TGTGCCAGCAGCGTTAGCCAGGGCTTTAACTATGGCTACACCTTC,CASSVSQGFNYGYTF
.,TRBJ2-1,TRBV2,.,TGTGCCAGCAGAGACCGGGTCCAATACAATGAGCAGTTCTTC,CASRDRVQYNEQFF
.,TRBJ1-1,TRBV7-9,.,TGTGCCAGCAGCTTAATCGCAGGGGTGAACACTGAAGCTTTCTTT,CASSLIAGVNTEAFF
.,TRBJ2-3,TRBV6-1,.,TGTGCCAGCAGTGAACTAAGCGGGAGCACAGATACGCAGTATTTT,CASSELSGSTDTQYF
.,TRBJ2-5,TRBV24-1,TRBD1,TGTGCCACCAGTGATCCACAGGGGGCGGGAGAGACCCAGTACTTC,CATSDPQGAGETQYF
few,TRBJ2-7,TRBV21-1,.,TGTGCCAGCAGCAATTTCGGGCTAGCGGGGCAGTACTTC,CASSNFGLAGQYF
.,TRBJ2-3,TRBV19,.,TGTGCCAGCCGGGACATGAGCACAGATACGCAGTATTTT,CASRDMSTDTQYF
.,TRBJ2-7,TRBV9,.,TGTGCCAGCAGCCCCCGCGGAGGGGACTCCTACGAGCAGTACTTC,CASSPRGGDSYEQYF
.,TRBJ1-1,TRBV5-5,.,TGTGCCAGCAGCTTGGACAGGGAAGGGAGAAACACTGAAGCTTTCTTT,CASSLDREGRNTEAFF